Each of the 23 T cell receptor beta chains below was sequenced from the same sample in a study of OX40 agonist ivuxolimab in advanced cancers. Measured with immunoSEQ multiplex PCR; TCRdb has only the in-frame clones, and not every one. The data contain some 52,000 clones, approximately 87% of them singletons. Sequences were derived from CD4+ or CD8+ T cells sorted from blood, sampled in a trial of the OX40 agonist ivuxolimab. Receptors originate from an adult with an advanced solid tumor such as melanoma, head and neck, liver or kidney cancer.

The chain combines TRBV5-6 with TRBJ2-1; D ambiguous. V was pared by 4 bases and J by 8 bases, with 10 bases between. The CDR3 is 12 amino acids. CDR1 SGHDT and CDR2 YYEEEE come from the germline V gene. The CDR3 spells CASSLNRDEQFF. CDR3 coding DNA: TGTGCCAGCAGCCTAAACCGCGATGAGCAGTTCTTC.

This clone is medium-sized in the sample. V gene TRBV6-5 combines with J gene TRBJ1-2, with TRBD1 matching over 7 bases. V was clipped by 5 bases and J by 7 bases; unmatched bases: 10. The germline V gene has CDR1 MNHEY and CDR2 SVGAGI. The CDR3 sequence is 14 residues long. Written as DNA, the CDR3 is TGTGCCAGCAGTAAACGACAGGGCGTAGCTGGCTACACCTTC. Translating it yields CASSKRQGVAGYTF.

This clone was recorded only once. This sequence joins TRBV5-1 and TRBJ2-1; a possible D gene is TRBD1 (6 bases). The CDR3 is made up of 14 amino acids. The ends were cut back, 3 bases at V and 8 bases at J, with 15 bases in the middle. The V gene's germline CDR1 is SGHRS and CDR2 YFSETQ. The CDR3 sequence is CASSSGATRDEQFF. The DNA of the CDR3 is TGCGCCAGCAGCTCAGGGGCTACACGGGATGAGCAGTTCTTC.

This chain connects TRBV18 to TRBJ2-7, with a tentative D call TRBD1 (6 bases). The germline V gene encodes CDR1 KGHSH and CDR2 LQKENI. The CDR3 is 14 amino acids. V was clipped by 0 bases and J by 2 bases, with 8 bases between them. CDR3 amino acids: CASSPPGQAYEQYF. CDR3 in DNA: TGTGCCAGCTCACCACCGGGACAAGCCTACGAGCAGTACTTC.

The chain carries TRBV4-2 and TRBJ2-3; D gene unclear. The CDR3 consists of 15 residues. CDR1 and CDR2 from the germline V gene are LGHNA and YNFKEQ. Trimming stripped 0 bases from V and 1 base from J, with 8 bases between. In DNA form, the CDR3 reads TGTGCCAGCAGCCAAGATGGAACGGGCACAGATACGCAGTATTTT. It encodes CASSQDGTGTDTQYF.

The chain uses TRBV19 and TRBJ2-3; 8 nucleotides align to TRBD2. Germline CDR1 and CDR2: LNHDA and SQIVND (reference sequence). The ends lost 3 bases at V and 2 bases at J; junction bases unmatched: 10. The length of the CDR3 is 17 residues. This CDR3 reads CASSMDAAGGITDTQYF. Here the CDR3 DNA reads TGTGCCAGTAGTATGGATGCGGCGGGGGGTATCACAGATACGCAGTATTTT.

The V call is TRBV18, the J call TRBJ1-2, with D tentatively TRBD1 (5 bases). CDR1 and CDR2 (germline): KGHSH, LQKENI. CDR3 length: 15 amino acids. Trimming took 3 bases from V and 3 from J, leaving 14 bases between them. This CDR3 reads CASSPGEGLDYGYTF. CDR3 bases: TGTGCCAGCTCACCGGGGGAAGGTCTGGACTATGGCTACACCTTC.

V is TRBV11-2 and J is TRBJ2-7; unclear D gene. The CDR3 totals 12 residues. CDR1 is SGHAT, CDR2 FQNNGV, per germline. V was trimmed by 5 bases and J by 3 bases, leaving 8 bases between them. In DNA form, the CDR3 reads TGTGCCAGCAGCCGCCAATACTACGAGCAGTACTTC. This translates into CASSRQYYEQYF.

The V and J genes are TRBV11-2 and TRBJ2-3; D perhaps matches TRBD2 (6 bases). The V end lost 3 bases, the J end lost 3 bases, and 16 bases lay between the germline ends. The V gene's germline CDR1 is SGHAT and CDR2 FQNNGV. CDR3 length: 16 residues. This chain's CDR3 is CASSFSRDWGTDTQYF. Written as DNA, the CDR3 is TGTGCCAGCAGCTTCTCCCGGGACTGGGGTACAGATACGCAGTATTTT.

This chain joins TRBV7-9 and TRBJ2-2; tentative D call: TRBD1 (5 bases). CDR3 length: 16 amino acids. The V end lost 2 bases, the J end lost 2 bases, and 12 bases lay between the germline ends. In germline, CDR1 is SEHNR, CDR2 FQNEAQ (reference sequence). CDR3 coding DNA: TGTGCCAGCAGCTTATGGGGCGGTTCCAACACCGGGGAGCTGTTTTTT. This gives the protein CASSLWGGSNTGELFF. The whole variable domain, filled in from reference TRBV7-9 and TRBJ2-2, reads DTGVSQNPRHKITKRGQNVTFRCDPISEHNRLYWYRQTLGQGPEFLTYFQNEAQLEKSRLLSDRFSAERPKGSFSTLEIQRTEQGDSAMYLCASSLWGGSNTGELFFGEGSRLTVL.

The V and J genes are TRBV5-1 and TRBJ1-1; unclear D gene. Germline V lookup: CDR1 SGHRS, CDR2 YFSETQ. Trimming stripped 4 bases from V and 0 bases from J, with 13 bases between. The CDR3 covers 15 residues. The CDR3 loop reads CASSPRQPMNTEAFF. The CDR3 region has the DNA TGCGCCAGCAGCCCCAGACAACCTATGAACACTGAAGCTTTCTTT.

The chain is built from TRBV6-5 and TRBJ2-7; possibly TRBD1 for D (8 bases). The CDR3 is 14 amino acids. CDR1 and CDR2 (germline): MNHEY, SVGAGI. V was clipped by 5 bases and J by 6 bases, with 17 bases between them. CDR3 loop: CASSPQGGPTEQYF. Here the CDR3 DNA reads TGTGCCAGCAGTCCACAGGGGGGGCCTACCGAGCAGTACTTC.

V usage is TRBV18 and J usage is TRBJ2-7; D unclear. V was cut by 2 bases and J by 0 bases, with 17 bases left in between. Germline-derived CDR1 and CDR2 are KGHSH and LQKENI. There are 17 residues in the CDR3. The CDR3 spells CASSPARWSVSSYEQYF. CDR3 bases: TGTGCCAGCTCACCAGCACGTTGGTCCGTCAGCTCCTACGAGCAGTACTTC. The full variable domain, in which reference TRBV18 and TRBJ2-7 provide the parts outside the CDR3, is NAGVMQNPRHLVRRRGQEARLRCSPMKGHSHVYWYRQLPEEGLKFMVYLQKENIIDESGMPKERFSAEFPKEGPSILRIQQVVRGDSAAYFCASSPARWSVSSYEQYFGPGTRLTVT.

This clone was seen a handful of times. The gene calls are TRBV5-1 and TRBJ2-7, with TRBD1 matching 8 bases. Germline CDR1 reads SGHRS; CDR2 reads YFSETQ. This CDR3 is 15 amino acids long. V was clipped by 7 bases and J by 2 bases; unmatched bases: 11. The CDR3 DNA follows: TGCGCCAGCTACAGGGCTACAGGGGGAACCTACGAGCAGTACTTC. It specifies CASYRATGGTYEQYF.

This chain links TRBV7-9 with TRBJ2-5; D gene unclear. CDR3 size: 12 residues. V was cut by 5 bases and J by 4 bases, with 8 bases left in between. CDR1 is SEHNR and CDR2 is FQNEAQ in the germline V gene (reference sequence). Here the CDR3 reads CASSPSRETQYF. The CDR3, as DNA: TGTGCCAGCAGCCCGAGTAGAGAGACCCAGTACTTC. The whole variable domain, filled in from reference TRBV7-9 and TRBJ2-5, reads DTGVSQNPRHKITKRGQNVTFRCDPISEHNRLYWYRQTLGQGPEFLTYFQNEAQLEKSRLLSDRFSAERPKGSFSTLEIQRTEQGDSAMYLCASSPSRETQYFGPGTRLLVL.

This chain links TRBV5-1 with TRBJ1-2; possibly TRBD1 for D (5 bases). Trimming shortened V by 0 bases and J by 2 bases, and 11 bases separated the two germline ends. The CDR3 is 15 amino acids. The germline CDR1 and CDR2 sequences are SGHRS and YFSETQ. In DNA, the CDR3 is TGCGCCAGCAGCTTGGCCGCAGGGACCAACTATGGCTACACCTTC. Translation gives CASSLAAGTNYGYTF.

This chain links TRBV5-1 with TRBJ1-6; the match to TRBD1 covers 9 bases. V trimming: 2 bases; J trimming: 1 base; junction bases outside the gene matches: 4. The CDR3 runs to 17 residues. Germline CDR1 SGHRS, CDR2 YFSETQ. As DNA, the CDR3 is TGCGCCAGCAGCTTACTTGGACAGGGGTCCTATAATTCACCCCTCCACTTT. It translates to CASSLLGQGSYNSPLHF.

The rearrangement joins TRBV5-5 to TRBJ1-5; D perhaps matches TRBD1 (6 bases). Germline CDR1 and CDR2: SGHKS and YYEKEE (reference sequence). This CDR3 contains 16 residues. The germline V and J ends were trimmed by 4 bases and 0 bases, with 14 bases remaining between them. The CDR3: CASSHGTPVSNQPQHF. The CDR3 coding sequence is TGTGCCAGCAGCCACGGGACACCAGTTAGCAATCAGCCCCAGCATTTT.

The chain links TRBV6-5 to TRBJ1-1; D call uncertain. V lost 4 bases to trimming and J lost 3 bases, with 6 bases between them. The CDR3 has 12 amino acids. Germline CDR1 and CDR2: MNHEY and SVGAGI. CDR3: CASSSWDTEAFF. The CDR3 DNA reads TGTGCCAGCAGTTCGTGGGACACTGAAGCTTTCTTT.

The chain combines TRBV6-5 with TRBJ2-3; 7 bases fit TRBD1. The length of the CDR3 is 16 residues. The junction had 9 bases not matched to a gene; V was cut back by 2 bases and J by 4 bases. Per the germline V gene, CDR1 is MNHEY and CDR2 is SVGAGI. CDR3 region: CASSYRMYRGPDTQYF. The CDR3 DNA follows: TGTGCCAGCAGTTACCGGATGTACAGGGGCCCAGATACGCAGTATTTT.

V gene TRBV4-1 combines with J gene TRBJ1-6; TRBD1 is a possible D gene (6 bases). The length of the CDR3 is 14 residues. V dropped 1 base and J dropped 7 bases, with 8 bases sitting between them. Germline V gene lookup returns CDR1 MGHRA and CDR2 YSYEKL. CDR3 protein: CASSQARGNSPLHF. DNA for the CDR3: TGCGCCAGCAGCCAAGCGAGGGGGAATTCACCCCTCCACTTT.

The genes are TRBV18 and TRBJ2-7; D ambiguous. The germline V gene has CDR1 KGHSH and CDR2 LQKENI. The CDR3 runs 12 residues. V shed 8 bases and J shed 2 bases, with 10 bases lying between them. The chain's CDR3 is CASPDTPYEQYF. Written as DNA, the CDR3 is TGTGCCAGCCCCGATACGCCCTACGAGCAGTACTTC.

V and J are TRBV11-2 and TRBJ1-2; D not certain. This CDR3 contains 14 residues. The V gene's germline CDR1 is SGHAT and CDR2 FQNNGV. Trimming removed 4 bases at V and 4 bases at J, with 13 bases between. CDR3 protein: CASSSKGHGYGYTF. CDR3 coding DNA: TGTGCCAGCAGCTCCAAGGGTCATGGCTATGGCTACACCTTC.